The source of this TCR beta chain is a study of shared clonotypes between healthy human individuals. Background on the study: Per-donor plates numbered three CD4 naive, three CD4 memory, two CD8 naive and one CD8 memory. The study, taken as a whole, reports: Clonotype sharing across donors was expected to vary with sequencing depth.

CDR1 and CDR2 from the germline V gene are PRHDT and FYEKMQ (reference sequence). Trimming removed 3 bases at V and 3 bases at J, with 14 bases between. The CDR3 has 15 residues. In the naive CD8 group, cells lacked CD45RO and were positively selected for CCR7, so terminally differentiated effector memory CD45RA+ cells were left out. Notes on this clone: The antigen remains undetermined.

Running of the assay took place at deep level. When replicate PCRs were run on sorted subsets, they used about 220 ng DNA, some 30,000 T cell genomes. The method was immunoSEQ multiplex PCR; TCRdb's version includes in-frame clones alone and lacks a portion of them. The table lists about 2 million clones, roughly 95% of them singletons. This TCR was recovered from a young man in good health. The source material was naive CD8+ T cells sorted from blood. The chain recombines TRBV13 with TRBJ1-1; D remains ambiguous. CDR3 nucleotides: TGTGCCAGCAGCTTGGACGCCGGAAGATACACTGAAGCTTTCTTT. This encodes CASSLDAGRYTEAFF.